This T cell receptor beta chain originates from a study of identical twins. Findings of the study overall: Researchers reported excess low generation probability among twin-shared out-of-frame alpha sequences. Carriage of fewer insertions was seen in abundant cord blood beta clonotypes, whereas memory repertoires showed none.

This clonotype was seen a handful of times. The target antigen is unknown. V dropped 1 base and J dropped 6 bases, with 10 bases sitting between them. This CDR3 has 12 residues. Looked up from germline, CDR1 is DFQATT and CDR2 is SNEGSKA (reference sequence). TCRdb re-derived calls from the 5' RACE reads in MiXCR, one entry per CDR3 protein. In the table there are 500,000 or so distinct CDR3 sequences, around 15% of which are singletons. This same sample was also part of a study on yellow fever vaccine responses in identical twins.

The gene calls are TRBV20-1 and TRBJ2-7; no clear D gene. Sequences were obtained from CD4+ T cells sorted from blood. This TCR was sampled from a woman aged 18-35 years in good health. This chain's CDR3 is CSARVRAREQYF. The CDR3 DNA follows: TGCAGTGCTAGAGTACGCGCGCGCGAGCAGTACTTC.